Listed below are T cell receptor beta chains from one sample, sequenced in a study of response to subunit inactivated influenza vaccine. TCRdb re-derived calls from the RT-PCR reads in MiXCR, one entry per CDR3 protein. Seen here are hundreds of thousands of distinct CDR3 sequences, 15% to 18% observed once, and the top ten hold about 9.9%. The specimen was PBMCs from blood, collected roughly 12 days after vaccination. These receptor sequences come from a man aged 50 or older who received an inactivated influenza vaccine. Both conserved end residues are part of each CDR3. Each record gives: D gene, V gene, clone size, J gene, CDR3 protein. A D gene is named only where the DNA matches it firmly. Clone sizes are given selectively: once, few, many, or a class where the clone is expanded.

TRBD1	TRBV4-2	few	TRBJ1-1	CASSHYRGQGRTEAFF
NA	TRBV2	few	TRBJ1-3	CASTERQVGNTIYF
NA	TRBV20-1	many	TRBJ2-7	CSATGTWSYEQYF
NA	TRBV14	few	TRBJ2-3	CASSQDFVYSTDTQYF
NA	TRBV2	NA	TRBJ2-7	CASRETGQSYEQYF
TRBD1	TRBV5-6	NA	TRBJ1-2	CASRFQGQGAFGGYTF
TRBD2	TRBV3-1	NA	TRBJ2-1	CASSQGREFDEQFF
TRBD2	TRBV7-2	few	TRBJ2-1	CASSLGTSGKPYNEQFF
NA	TRBV20-1	few	TRBJ2-5	CSAMLAEETQYF
TRBD2	TRBV28	few	TRBJ2-3	CASSSLSGPEAFSTDTQYF
TRBD1	TRBV2	NA	TRBJ1-5	CATGTESNQPQHF
NA	TRBV2	NA	TRBJ2-6	CASRARGYGANVLTF
NA	TRBV12-3/TRBV12-4	NA	TRBJ1-1	CASSLNSRNTEAFF
TRBD1	TRBV5-1	few	TRBJ1-6	CASSFRQGSPLHF
NA	TRBV14	few	TRBJ1-1	CASSQSLGPGTEAFF
TRBD2	TRBV24-1	NA	TRBJ2-7	CATSDATSDHYEQYF
NA	TRBV19	NA	TRBJ2-2	CASSPLGRLNTGELFF
TRBD1	TRBV29-1	many	TRBJ2-7	CSVQGAYEQYF
NA	TRBV9	few	TRBJ2-1	CASSAQIGTPNEQFF
NA	TRBV7-9	NA	TRBJ1-5	CASSLGVEPQHF
TRBD2	TRBV7-3	few	TRBJ2-1	CASSISGNGFSNEQFF
NA	TRBV7-2	few	TRBJ2-1	CASSLASLNEQFF
NA	TRBV18	NA	TRBJ1-2	CASSPTYYGYTF
TRBD1	TRBV7-2	NA	TRBJ2-5	CASSFSGTGVLETQYF
NA	TRBV24-1	few	TRBJ2-3	CATSDGGADTQYF